This is a list of T cell receptor beta chains from one sample in a study of cytomegalovirus exposure and HLA in healthy donors. The repertoire was sequenced with immunoSEQ multiplex PCR; TCRdb's copy has only in-frame clones and lacks some. This sample has some 270,000 clones; around 86% occur once, and the top ten carry 1%. Sequencing used PBMCs. These receptors came from a woman younger than 35 in good health and CMV-seronegative. The CDR3 runs from the conserved cysteine through the conserved F or W.

CDR3 protein,CDR3 length,J gene,V gene
CASSRDRNANYGYTF,15,TRBJ1-2,TRBV7-2
CASSLGGAGNEQYF,14,TRBJ2-7,TRBV7-8
CASSIRATGGTLGTDTQYF,19,TRBJ2-3,TRBV5-1
CASSRRLAYSNQPQHF,16,TRBJ1-5,TRBV19
CASSEGRGGAGQPQHF,16,TRBJ1-5,TRBV6-1
CASSVYRGPISYEQYF,16,TRBJ2-7,TRBV11-3
CSVDAQGEAFF,11,TRBJ1-1,TRBV29-1
CASSSPTGVSGNTIYF,16,TRBJ1-3,TRBV7-9
CAKQKGGTEAFF,12,TRBJ1-1,TRBV5-1
CASSFRRQNYGYTF,14,TRBJ1-2,TRBV4-3
CASTVSRGGRSQTQYF,16,TRBJ2-5,TRBV5-1
CASRTGQGGSYEQYF,15,TRBJ2-7,TRBV19
CASSLVYAGTSGGAGELFF,19,TRBJ2-2,TRBV5-4
CASSLARETQYF,12,TRBJ2-5,TRBV7-6
CASSLADRPEETQYF,15,TRBJ2-5,TRBV5-1
CASRHDRVRTEAFF,14,TRBJ1-1,TRBV28
CASRRQKTSYGYTF,14,TRBJ1-2,TRBV6-4
CASSSGLAGVGYEQYF,16,TRBJ2-7,TRBV6-5
CSVPSGPHTDTQYF,14,TRBJ2-3,TRBV29-1
CASGRLNYEQYF,12,NA,TRBV27
CASSLGPPGGRDTEAFF,17,TRBJ1-1,TRBV5-1
CASSRKLQGTYGYTF,15,TRBJ1-2,TRBV23-1
CASSLAAGAPSEQYF,15,TRBJ2-7,TRBV5-1
CAWSGSVSDTDTQYF,15,TRBJ2-3,TRBV30
CASTRQGDTQYF,12,TRBJ2-3,TRBV5-1
CASSSLRGNEKLFF,14,TRBJ1-4,TRBV27
CASSPRGGNTGELFF,15,TRBJ2-2,TRBV7-6
CASTPTGGNEKLFF,14,TRBJ1-4,TRBV28
CASSEALLITGQPQHF,16,TRBJ1-5,TRBV6-1
CSVEAGGYEQYF,12,TRBJ2-7,TRBV29-1
CASSLAGADYGYTF,14,TRBJ1-2,TRBV7-9
CASRNSGGAFF,11,TRBJ1-1,TRBV6-5
CASRYSGTGDPEQYF,15,TRBJ2-7,TRBV6-5
CASGGSSYSNQPQHF,15,TRBJ1-5,TRBV6-1
CASSSLTVTYGYTF,14,TRBJ1-2,TRBV5-6
CASSSDRVSTNEKLFF,16,TRBJ1-4,TRBV6-5
CASSYGGANTEAFF,14,TRBJ1-1,TRBV6-5
CASSQLWWQRSSYEQYF,17,TRBJ2-7,TRBV23-1
CASSIPEGIFYGYTF,15,TRBJ1-2,TRBV19
CASSGGGRDYGYTF,14,TRBJ1-2,TRBV5-4
CASSSGQTSGNTIYF,15,TRBJ1-3,TRBV11-2
CASSIGDRGNQPQHF,15,TRBJ1-5,TRBV19
CASSLGFSGGAHEQFF,16,TRBJ2-1,TRBV11-3
CASSLARDIWDTEAFF,16,TRBJ1-1,TRBV7-9
CASSLGQIYEQYF,13,TRBJ2-7,TRBV7-8
CASSQSRTGERLTGNTIYF,19,TRBJ1-3,TRBV4-1
CAIPPGTGGVCNQPQHF,17,TRBJ1-5,TRBV6-4
CAWRGAGVGETQYF,14,TRBJ2-5,TRBV30
CASSEEQGVGSPLHF,15,TRBJ1-6,TRBV9
CASSPRDSSYEQYF,14,TRBJ2-7,TRBV6-6
CAWSPGSSVRPQHF,14,TRBJ1-5,TRBV30
CASSEDGGDHGELFF,15,TRBJ2-2,TRBV2
CASTSYGRAGGKTQYF,16,TRBJ2-5,TRBV28
CAITTGFGRGYTF,13,TRBJ1-2,TRBV10-3
CASSPSGHRYGYTF,14,TRBJ1-2,TRBV18
CASTTGRTGELFF,13,TRBJ2-2,TRBV19
CASSFGQGSGYTF,13,TRBJ1-2,TRBV2
CASSVGGGTYEQYF,14,TRBJ2-7,TRBV9
CASSLLTGGAIEKLFF,16,TRBJ1-4,TRBV5-1
CAWSVREGQPQHF,13,TRBJ1-5,TRBV30